One sample yielded the 5 T cell receptor beta chains listed below, sequenced in a study of T cells in Graves' hyperthyroidism and ophthalmopathy. Amplification targeted TCR beta CDR3 regions from RNA transcripts. HTBI primers drove first-round RT-PCR of the TCR CDR3. TCRdb reprocessed the multiplex PCR reads with MiXCR, giving one entry per CDR3 protein. The profile shows 600,000 or so distinct CDR3 sequences, 13% to 15% of them singletons. The specimen was blood. These receptors originate from a woman aged 18-29 years with Graves' ophthalmopathy.

There are many counts of this clonotype. The V call is TRBV24-1, the J call TRBJ2-3; no reliable D call. V shed 10 bases and J shed 1 base, with 5 bases lying between them. Germline V gene data show CDR1 as KGHDR and CDR2 as SFDVKD. The CDR3 totals 11 residues. CDR3 nucleotide sequence: TGTGCCACTCCACGCACAGATACGCAGTATTTT. As protein: CATPRTDTQYF.

This clonotype was found many times. As DNA, the CDR3 is TGTGCCAGCAGTTTATGGTTAAGGGGGGTTGCCTTTGGGGCGCAGTATTTT. This codes for CASSLWLRGVAFGAQYF. This rearrangement joins TRBV27 to TRBJ2-3; D tentatively reads TRBD1 or TRBD2 (6 bases each). The CDR3 has 17 residues. Germline V gene sequence: CDR1 MNHEY, CDR2 SMNVEV (reference sequence). Trimming removed 1 base from V and 10 bases from J, with 24 bases in between.

This clonotype was counted at least ten times. The V call is TRBV10-2, the J call TRBJ2-2; 9 positions match TRBD2. This CDR3 region has 17 residues. V lost 10 bases and J lost 6; bases outside the gene matches: 18. Looked up from germline, CDR1 is WSHSY and CDR2 is SAAADI. CDR3 sequence (DNA): TGCGCCACCGAGCCGCTCCAGGGGACTAGCATTTCCGGGGAGCTGTTTTTT. Encoded protein: CATEPLQGTSISGELFF.

The chain has TRBV5-1 and TRBJ2-7; 10 nucleotides align to TRBD1. Germline CDR1 reads SGHRS; CDR2 reads YFSETQ. V shed 0 bases and J 4 bases; nucleotides not matched to a gene: 7. The CDR3 runs to 16 residues. The CDR3 DNA sequence: TGCGCCAGCAGCTTGGAGGGACAGGGGAGTAGGTACGAGCAGTACTTC. This encodes CASSLEGQGSRYEQYF.

Ten or more counts support this clonotype. This chain uses TRBV4-1 with TRBJ1-5; D uncertain. Germline lookup yields CDR1 MGHRA and CDR2 YSYEKL. V was shortened by 2 bases and J by 1 base, with 9 bases between the two germline ends. The CDR3 consists of 15 residues. CDR3 protein: CASSQPGRSNQPQHF. The CDR3 DNA is TGCGCCAGCAGCCAACCCGGACGGAGCAATCAGCCCCAGCATTTT.